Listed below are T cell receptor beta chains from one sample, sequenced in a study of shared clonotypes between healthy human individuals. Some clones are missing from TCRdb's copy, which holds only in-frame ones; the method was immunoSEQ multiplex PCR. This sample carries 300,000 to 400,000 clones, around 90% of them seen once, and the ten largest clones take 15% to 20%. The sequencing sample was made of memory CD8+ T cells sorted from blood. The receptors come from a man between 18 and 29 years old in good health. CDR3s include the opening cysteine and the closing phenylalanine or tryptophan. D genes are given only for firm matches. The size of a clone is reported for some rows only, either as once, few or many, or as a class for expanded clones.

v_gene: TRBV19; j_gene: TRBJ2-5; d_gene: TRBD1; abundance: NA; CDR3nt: TGTGCCAGTAGCGGGAAAAGGGACAGGGAGATTGAAAAGACCCAGTACTTC; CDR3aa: CASSGKRDREIEKTQYF
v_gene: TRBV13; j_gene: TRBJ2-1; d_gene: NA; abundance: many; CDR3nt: TGTGCCAGCAGCATCGAAGGGGGGGCCAATGAGCAGTTCTTC; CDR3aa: CASSIEGGANEQFF
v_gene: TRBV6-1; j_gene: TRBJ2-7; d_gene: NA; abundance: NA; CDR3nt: TGTGCCAGCAGTGCAGGTACGGAATACGAGCAGTACTTC; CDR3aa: CASSAGTEYEQYF
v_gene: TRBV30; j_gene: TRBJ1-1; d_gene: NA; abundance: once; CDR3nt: TGTGCCTGGAGGTGGTGGGGGGGCACGACTGAAGCTTTCTTT; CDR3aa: CAWRWWGGTTEAFF
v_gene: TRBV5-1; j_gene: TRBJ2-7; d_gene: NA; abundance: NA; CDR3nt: TGCGCCAGCAGAGGTAGGCTCGGTCTTGTCCCGTACGAGCAGTACTTC; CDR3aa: CASRGRLGLVPYEQYF
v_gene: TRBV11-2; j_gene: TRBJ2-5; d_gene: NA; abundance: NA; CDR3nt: TGTGCCAGCACCCTTCAGGGAGAGACCCAGTACTTC; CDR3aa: CASTLQGETQYF
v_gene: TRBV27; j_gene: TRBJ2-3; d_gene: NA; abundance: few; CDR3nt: TGTGCCAGCAGTCCGATGGGCGGCACAGATACGCAGTATTTT; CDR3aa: CASSPMGGTDTQYF
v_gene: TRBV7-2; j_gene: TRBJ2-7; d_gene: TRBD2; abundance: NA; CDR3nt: TGTGCCAGCAGCTTAGTGTGGCGGGGGGGACCTAGCGCCGAGCAGTACTTC; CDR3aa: CASSLVWRGGPSAEQYF
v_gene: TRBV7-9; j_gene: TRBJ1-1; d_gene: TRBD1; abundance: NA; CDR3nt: TGTGCCAGCAGCCCGTGGCCTGGGACAGATAACACTGAAGCTTTCTTT; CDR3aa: CASSPWPGTDNTEAFF
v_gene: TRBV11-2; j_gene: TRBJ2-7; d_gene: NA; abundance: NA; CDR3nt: TGTGCCAGCAGCGAGGGGGGTTACGAGCAGTACTTC; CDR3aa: CASSEGGYEQYF
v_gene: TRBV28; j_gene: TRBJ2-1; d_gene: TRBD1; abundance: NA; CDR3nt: TGTGCCAGCATTTCGGAGGACAGGGTTGGCTATGAGCAGTTCTTC; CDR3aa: CASISEDRVGYEQFF
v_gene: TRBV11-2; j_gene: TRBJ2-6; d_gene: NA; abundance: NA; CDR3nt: TGTGCCAGCAGCTTGATCGCAAGTGGGGCCAACGTCCTGACTTTC; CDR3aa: CASSLIASGANVLTF
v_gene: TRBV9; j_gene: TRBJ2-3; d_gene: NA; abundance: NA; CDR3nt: TGTGCCAGCAGCGGGGAAATCCGACCAGATACGCAGTATTTT; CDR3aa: CASSGEIRPDTQYF
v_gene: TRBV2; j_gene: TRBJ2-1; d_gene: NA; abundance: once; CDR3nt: TGTGCCAGCAGTCGGCAGCCAGGATCCTACAATGAGCAGTTCTTC; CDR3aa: CASSRQPGSYNEQFF
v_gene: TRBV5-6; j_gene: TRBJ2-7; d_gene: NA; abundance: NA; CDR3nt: TGTGCCAGCAGCGAAAGGGACAACTACGAGCAGTACTTC; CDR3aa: CASSERDNYEQYF
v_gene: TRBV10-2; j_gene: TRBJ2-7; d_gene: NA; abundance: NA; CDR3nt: TGCGCCAGCAGTGAGTTAAGCCCCGAGCAGTACTTC; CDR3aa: CASSELSPEQYF
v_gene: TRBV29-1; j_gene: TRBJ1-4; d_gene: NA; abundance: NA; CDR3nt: TGCAGCGTTGAATCGGGGAATGAAAAACTGTTTTTT; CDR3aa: CSVESGNEKLFF
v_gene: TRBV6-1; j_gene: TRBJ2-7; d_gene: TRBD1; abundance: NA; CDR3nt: TGTGCCAGCAGCCGACAGGGGCCAAGCTACGAGCAGTACTTC; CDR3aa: CASSRQGPSYEQYF
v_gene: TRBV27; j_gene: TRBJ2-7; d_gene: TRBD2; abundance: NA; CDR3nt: TGTGCCAGCAGTTTAGCGGGAGTGTCTAGCGAGCAGTACTTC; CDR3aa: CASSLAGVSSEQYF
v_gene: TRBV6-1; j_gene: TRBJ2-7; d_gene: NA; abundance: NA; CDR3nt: TGTGCCAGCAGTGAAGCGGGTCCCACATCCGAGCAGTACTTC; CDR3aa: CASSEAGPTSEQYF
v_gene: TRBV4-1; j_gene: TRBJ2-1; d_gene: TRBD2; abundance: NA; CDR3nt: TGCGCCAGCAGCCAACGGCGGGGGGGTGTCGATGAGCAGTTCTTC; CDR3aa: CASSQRRGGVDEQFF
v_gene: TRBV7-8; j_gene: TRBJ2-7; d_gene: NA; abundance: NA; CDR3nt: TGTGCCAGCAGCACGCCACCTGGCCAGGTCGACGAGCAGTACTTC; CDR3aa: CASSTPPGQVDEQYF
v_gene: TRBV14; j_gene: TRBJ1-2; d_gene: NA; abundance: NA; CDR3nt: TGTGCCAGCAGCCAAGAAAGGAGCCGGGGCATCGGGTCAAGTGTTGGCTACACCTTC; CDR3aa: CASSQERSRGIGSSVGYTF
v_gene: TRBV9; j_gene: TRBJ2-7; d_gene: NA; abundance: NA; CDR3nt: TGTGCCAGCAGCCTCCGGGACGGCTACGAGCAGTACTTC; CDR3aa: CASSLRDGYEQYF
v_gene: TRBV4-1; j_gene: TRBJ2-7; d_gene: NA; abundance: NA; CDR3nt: TGCGCCAGCAGCCACGCTTACGAGCAGTACTTC; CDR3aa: CASSHAYEQYF
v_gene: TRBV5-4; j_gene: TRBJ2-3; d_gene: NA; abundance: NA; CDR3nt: TGTGCCAGCAGCTTGCGAGCGGATCTCGCAGATACGCAGTATTTT; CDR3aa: CASSLRADLADTQYF
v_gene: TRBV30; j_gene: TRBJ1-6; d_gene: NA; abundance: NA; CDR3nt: TGTGCCTGGACCTGGAGCGGGACTTGGGGTTCACCCCTCCACTTT; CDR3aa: CAWTWSGTWGSPLHF
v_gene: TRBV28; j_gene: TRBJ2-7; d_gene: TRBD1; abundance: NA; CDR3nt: TGTGCCAGCAGTCTTCCGGGACAGAATCCATACGAGCAGTACTTC; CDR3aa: CASSLPGQNPYEQYF
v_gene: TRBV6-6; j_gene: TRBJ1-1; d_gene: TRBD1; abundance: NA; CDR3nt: TGTGCCAGCAGTTCTCAGGGGGCGGGCACTGAAGCTTTCTTT; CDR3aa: CASSSQGAGTEAFF
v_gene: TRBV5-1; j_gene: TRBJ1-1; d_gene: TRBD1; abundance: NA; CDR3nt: TGCGCCAGCAGCTCTCAGGGGGTCACTGAAGCTTTCTTT; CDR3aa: CASSSQGVTEAFF
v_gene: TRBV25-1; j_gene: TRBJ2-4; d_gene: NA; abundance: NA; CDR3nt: TGTGCCAGCACAGCCAAAAACATTCAGTACTTC; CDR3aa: CASTAKNIQYF
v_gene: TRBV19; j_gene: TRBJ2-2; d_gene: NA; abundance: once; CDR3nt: TGTGCCAGTAGTATAAGCGGAAACCACGCGAACACCGGGGAGCTGTTTTTT; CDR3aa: CASSISGNHANTGELFF
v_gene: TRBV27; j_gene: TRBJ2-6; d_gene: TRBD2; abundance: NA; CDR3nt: TGTGCCAGCAGTCTAAACGGGGGGGCTGGGGCCAACGTCCTGACTTTC; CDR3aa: CASSLNGGAGANVLTF
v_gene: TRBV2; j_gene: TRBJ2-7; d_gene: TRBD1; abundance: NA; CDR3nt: TGTGCCAGCAGTGACTGGACAGGGAACCCGACCGCCTTC; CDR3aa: CASSDWTGNPTAF
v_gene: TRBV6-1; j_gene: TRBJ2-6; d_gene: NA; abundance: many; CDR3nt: TGTGCCAGCAGTGAAGCGCACTCTGGGGCCAACGTCCTGACTTTC; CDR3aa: CASSEAHSGANVLTF
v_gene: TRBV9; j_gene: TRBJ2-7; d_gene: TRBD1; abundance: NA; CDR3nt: TGTGCCAGCAGCCTCCAGACAGGGGAGTACTACGAGCAGTACTTC; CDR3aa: CASSLQTGEYYEQYF
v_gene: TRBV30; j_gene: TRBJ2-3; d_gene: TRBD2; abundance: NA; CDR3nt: TGTGCCTGGATATCACTAGCGGGAGTGGATACGCAGTATTTT; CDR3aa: CAWISLAGVDTQYF
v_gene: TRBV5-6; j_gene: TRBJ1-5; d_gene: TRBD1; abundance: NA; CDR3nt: TGTGCCAGCAGCTTCGGGACAGGGTACAGGGGGAATCAGCCCCAGCATTTT; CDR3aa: CASSFGTGYRGNQPQHF
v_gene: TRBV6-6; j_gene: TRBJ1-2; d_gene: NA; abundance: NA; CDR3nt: TGTGCCAGCAGTTACTCCCCGACACTCACCTATGGCTACACCTTC; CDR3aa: CASSYSPTLTYGYTF
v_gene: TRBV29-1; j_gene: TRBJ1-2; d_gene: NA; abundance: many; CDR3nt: TGCAGCGTTGAAGATCTTGTGGGAATCAACTATGGCTACACCTTC; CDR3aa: CSVEDLVGINYGYTF
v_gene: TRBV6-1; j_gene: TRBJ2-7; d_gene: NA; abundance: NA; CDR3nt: TGTGCCAGCAGTGAAGAGATCACCTTCTACGAGCAGTACTTC; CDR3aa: CASSEEITFYEQYF
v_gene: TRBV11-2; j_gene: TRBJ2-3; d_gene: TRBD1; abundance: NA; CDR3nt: TGTGCCAGCAGCTTAGGGCCCGGGACAGGGGAAGATACGCAGTATTTT; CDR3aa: CASSLGPGTGEDTQYF
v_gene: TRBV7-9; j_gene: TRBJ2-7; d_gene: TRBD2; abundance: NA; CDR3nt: TGTGCCAGCAGTGTCCCAGCGGGGGCCTACGAGCAGTACTTC; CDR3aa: CASSVPAGAYEQYF
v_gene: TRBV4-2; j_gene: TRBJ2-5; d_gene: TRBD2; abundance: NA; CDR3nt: TGTGCCAGCAGCCAAGAACAGCGGGGGTACGTGGAGACCCAGTACTTC; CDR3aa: CASSQEQRGYVETQYF
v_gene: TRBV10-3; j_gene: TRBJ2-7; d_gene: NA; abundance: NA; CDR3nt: TGTGCCATCAGTGAATTCCCGGACTCGCTCGCCTACGAGCAGTACTTC; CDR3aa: CAISEFPDSLAYEQYF
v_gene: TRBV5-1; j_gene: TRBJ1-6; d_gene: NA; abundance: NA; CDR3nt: TGCGCCAGCAGCTTGGGACTCACGTCGGATGATAATTCACCCCTCCACTTT; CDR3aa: CASSLGLTSDDNSPLHF
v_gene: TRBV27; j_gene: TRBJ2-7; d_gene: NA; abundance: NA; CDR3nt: TGTGCCAGCAGTCTCTCGACAGGTACCTACGAGCAGTACTTC; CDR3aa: CASSLSTGTYEQYF
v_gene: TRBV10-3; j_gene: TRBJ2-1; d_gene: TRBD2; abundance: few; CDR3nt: TGTGCCATCAGTGAGCAGGTGCTAGCGGGGGAATATGAGCAGTTCTTC; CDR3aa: CAISEQVLAGEYEQFF
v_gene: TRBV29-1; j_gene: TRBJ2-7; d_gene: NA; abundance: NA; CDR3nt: TGCAGCGTTGAAGCCGTCTCTAACGAGCAGTACTTC; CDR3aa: CSVEAVSNEQYF
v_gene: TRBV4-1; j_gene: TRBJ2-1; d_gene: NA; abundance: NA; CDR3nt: TGCGCCAGCAGCCAAGATTATGGGGGAAACCCCTACAATGAGCAGTTCTTC; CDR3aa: CASSQDYGGNPYNEQFF
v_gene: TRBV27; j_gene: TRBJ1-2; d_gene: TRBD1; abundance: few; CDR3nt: TGTGCCAGCAGTACCCTCCAGGGACAGGTTAACTATGGCTACACCTTC; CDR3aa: CASSTLQGQVNYGYTF
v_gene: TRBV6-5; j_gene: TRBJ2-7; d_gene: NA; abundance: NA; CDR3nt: TGTGCCAGCAGTTACCAGAAAGAGTTCGTCTACGAGCAGTACTTC; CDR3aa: CASSYQKEFVYEQYF
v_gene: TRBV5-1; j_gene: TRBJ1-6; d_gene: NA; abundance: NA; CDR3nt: TGCGCCAGCACTTACGTGGGGGCCGGGGATTCACCCCTCCACTTT; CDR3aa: CASTYVGAGDSPLHF
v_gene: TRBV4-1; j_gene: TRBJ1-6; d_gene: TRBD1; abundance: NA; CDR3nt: TGCGCCAGCAGCCAAGAGGGACAGGGCATCCTATCCTATAATTCACCCCTCCACTTT; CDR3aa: CASSQEGQGILSYNSPLHF
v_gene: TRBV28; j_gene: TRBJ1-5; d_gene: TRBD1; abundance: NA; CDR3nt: TGTGCCAGCAATCAGGGGGTGATATATGGCAATCAGCCCCAGCATTTT; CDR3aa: CASNQGVIYGNQPQHF